Described below is a single T cell receptor (beta chain) sequence and its context. Its specific antigen is unknown. No clone much larger than this one lies a single base away; base qualities are absent. Patients with a history of autoimmune disease or receiving systemic immunosuppression were excluded from the trial. Peripheral blood for TCR sequencing was drawn from every dose cohort at baseline, at cycle 4 day 1 and at cycle 7 day 1. The samples were taken from a phase I, first-in-human, multicenter, open-label dose-escalation trial of ivuxolimab. Adults with locally advanced or metastatic melanoma, renal cell carcinoma, hepatocellular carcinoma or head and neck squamous cell carcinoma were enrolled in the trial. Before TCR sequencing, CD4+ T cells and CD8+ T cells were sorted from peripheral blood as separate populations. The source of the sample is a study of OX40 agonist ivuxolimab in advanced cancers. Regarding the complete study: The costimulatory receptor OX40 (CD134) was targeted by ivuxolimab, a fully human IgG2 agonistic monoclonal antibody. Partial responses were achieved by three dose-escalation patients, of whom one had hepatocellular carcinoma and two had cutaneous melanoma. Prior anti-PD-1, anti-PD-L1 or anti-CTLA-4 therapy was permitted, and checkpoint inhibitors had been received by 40% to 50% of dose-escalation patients. A male proportion of 70% to 90% and a mean age of roughly 58 years, ranging from 23 to 79, were recorded for the dose-escalation cohort. Among the approximately 50 dose-escalation patients, 19 had hepatocellular carcinoma, some 15 melanoma, 9 renal cell carcinoma and 9 head and neck cancer. The monotherapy dose-escalation portion (N of about 57 patients) of the phase I ivuxolimab trial is reported in the paper. Intravenous ivuxolimab was administered to patients every 2 weeks at six dose levels: 0.01, 0.1, 0.3, 1.5, 3 and 10 mg/kg. The purpose of peripheral TCRbeta sequencing was to test whether ivuxolimab changed TCR sequence diversity and led to clonal T-cell expansion. Summary of the overall study and its limitations: In the 0.1-3.0 mg/kg groups, partial responders were among the patients with the lowest normalized peripheral clonal expansion, particularly in CD8+ T cells. After ivuxolimab, more expanded clones were found on average in CD8+ T cells than in CD4+ T cells. The antigen specificity of the peripheral T cells that underwent clonal expansion was not determined. At doses of 0.1 to 3.0 mg/kg, clonal expansion of both CD4+ and CD8+ T cells in blood was seen between baseline and week 6. Low levels of normalized T-cell clonal expansion were also seen in some nonresponding patients.

Spanning cysteine to phenylalanine, the CDR3 consists of 13 amino acids. Left in the record is the CDR3 DNA by itself, 39 bases read in frame from the first base. Looking up the germline V gene yields CDR1 MDHEN and CDR2 SYDVKM. Deletion took 4 bases off V and 5 bases off J, with a span of 9 bases between the germline ends. Genomic DNA was extracted from sorted cells for sequencing of the TCRbeta CDR3 region. The immunoSEQ Assay was used for sequencing of TCRbeta CDR3 regions. The source is immuneACCESS, and TCRdb retained only in-frame sequences with V and J called. Part of the clones is not carried over; for the studies checked, unresolved V genes explain less than half of this, and the remainder is unexplained. This sample lists roughly 71,000 clones; 90% to 95% were detected once. Of the sample, 13% to 15% falls within the top ten clones.

The sequence joins TRBV28 to TRBJ1-5; TRBD1 is perhaps the D gene, given 5 matching bases. This sample comprised CD4+ or CD8+ T cells sorted from blood, obtained in a trial of the OX40 agonist ivuxolimab. This receptor was obtained from an adult with an advanced solid tumor such as melanoma, head and neck, liver or kidney cancer. The CDR3 reads CASSSQGYQPQHF. The DNA sequence reads TGTGCCAGCAGTTCTCAGGGATATCAGCCCCAGCATTTT.